This entry lists 13 T cell receptor beta chains sequenced from one sample in a study of early T cells in non-severe SARS-CoV-2 infection. In TCRdb, the 5' RACE reads were re-called with MiXCR into one record per CDR3 protein. The table includes 40,000 to 55,000 distinct CDR3 sequences, around 6.3% detected once. Sequencing was performed on whole blood, taken at baseline. The receptor source for this set is an adult who was a healthcare worker with PCR-confirmed SARS-CoV-2 infection or an uninfected control (not recorded which).

There are many counts of this clonotype. The chain's CDR3 is CASSHRRNTEAFF. The CDR3 nucleotides read TGTGCCAGCAGCCATAGGAGGAACACTGAAGCTTTCTTT. The rearrangement links TRBV6-2 or TRBV6-3 to TRBJ1-1; no clear D. Trimming left V 6 bases short and J 1 base short, with 9 bases between. The CDR3 contains 13 residues. Per the germline V gene, CDR1 is MNHEY and CDR2 is SVGEGT.

This clonotype was picked up a small number of times. The CDR3 DNA follows: TGTGCCAGCCAGGACTGCTACGAGCAGTACTTC. Its protein product is CASQDCYEQYF. The gene calls are TRBV6-4 and TRBJ2-7; D perhaps matches TRBD2 (5 bases). Trimming cost V 8 bases and J 3 bases, with 8 bases left between them. Germline V gives CDR1 MRHNA, CDR2 SNTAGT. The CDR3 runs 11 residues.

This clonotype was seen ten or more times. This rearrangement joins TRBV10-3 to TRBJ2-1, with 8 bases matching TRBD2. CDR3 length equals 13 residues. J was trimmed by 8 bases and V by 10 bases; bases with no gene match: 10. Per the germline V gene, CDR1 is ENHRY and CDR2 is SYGVKD. Written as DNA, the CDR3 is TGTGCCACCCGTGGTAGCGGGGTCTATGAGCAGTTCTTC. Translated, it gives CATRGSGVYEQFF.

This clonotype was seen ten or more times. The V gene is TRBV4-1, the J gene TRBJ2-7, with D perhaps TRBD1 (6 bases). Germline assignment: CDR1 MGHRA and CDR2 YSYEKL. V was cut by 0 bases and J by 3 bases, with 12 bases left in between. There are 15 residues in the CDR3. The CDR3 reads CASSQEGDIFYEQYF. In nucleotides, the CDR3 is TGCGCCAGCAGCCAAGAAGGGGACATTTTCTACGAGCAGTACTTC.

This clonotype was seen many times. CDR3 in amino acids: CASSLDRGGYNEQFF. The DNA of the CDR3 is TGTGCCAGCAGTTTAGACAGAGGGGGGTACAATGAGCAGTTCTTC. The chain joins TRBV12-3 or TRBV12-4 to TRBJ2-1; either TRBD1 or TRBD2 may fit D (6 bases each). Trimming stripped 1 base from V and 4 bases from J, with 11 bases between. The CDR3 runs 15 residues.

This clonotype occurred many times. This chain uses TRBV2 with TRBJ1-1; D might be TRBD1 (6 bases). Germline V gene lookup returns CDR1 SNHLY and CDR2 FYNNEI. This CDR3 has 19 amino acids. Trimming took off 6 bases at V and 1 base at J, with 27 bases between the two ends. The CDR3 protein is CASRSRGQTNLPGNTEAFF. CDR3 sequence (DNA): TGTGCCAGCAGATCACGGGGACAAACAAATCTACCGGGGAACACTGAAGCTTTCTTT.

This clonotype was recorded a few times. The genes are TRBV3-1 and TRBJ2-2; the match to TRBD1 covers 9 bases. The CDR3 has 16 amino acids. Germline lookup yields CDR1 LGHDT and CDR2 YNNKEL (reference sequence). V lost 2 bases, J lost 6 bases, and 7 bases stayed unmatched. The CDR3 DNA reads TGTGCCAGCAGCCAAAAACAGGGGGCGTCGGCCGGGGAGCTGTTTTTT. Encoded protein: CASSQKQGASAGELFF.

This sequence joins TRBV28 and TRBJ1-2; the D gene is possibly TRBD1 (5 bases). Germline CDR1 reads MDHEN; CDR2 reads SYDVKM. The V end was cut by 7 bases, the J end by 4 bases, with 10 bases between. This CDR3 contains 12 residues. CDR3 DNA: TGTGCCAGCACTCCGGGGGTCTATGGCTACACCTTC. This encodes CASTPGVYGYTF.

V usage is TRBV6-6 and J usage is TRBJ2-5, with D perhaps TRBD2 (6 bases). This CDR3 spans 15 amino acids. CDR1 is MNHNY, CDR2 SVGAGI, per germline (reference sequence). Deletions cut 6 bases from V and 2 bases from J, with 16 bases between. CDR3 amino acids: CASRQSGSYQETQYF. The DNA for the CDR3 is TGTGCCAGCAGACAGAGCGGGTCCTATCAAGAGACCCAGTACTTC.

The chain is built from TRBV7-2 and TRBJ1-1; 7 nucleotides agree with TRBD1. The J segment lost 9 bases and the V segment lost 0 bases, leaving 4 bases of the junction unmatched. The CDR3 runs 13 residues. Per germline, CDR1 SGHTA and CDR2 FQGNSA. The DNA of the CDR3 is TGTGCCAGCAGCTTAGCAGCAGGGGGGCAAGCTTTCTTT. Translating it yields CASSLAAGGQAFF.

The gene calls are TRBV15 and TRBJ1-1; the D is unclear. The CDR3 sequence is 13 residues long. The germline V gene encodes CDR1 LNHNV and CDR2 YYDKDF (reference sequence). Trimming took off 0 bases at V and 9 bases at J, with 11 bases between the two ends. As DNA, the CDR3 is TGTGCCACCAGCAGAGATCTACGGGGAAAAGCTTTCTTT. It encodes CATSRDLRGKAFF.

This clonotype was counted at least ten times. The chain employs TRBV20-1 and TRBJ2-7; unclear D gene. CDR1 and CDR2 (germline): DFQATT, SNEGSKA (reference sequence). V lost 3 bases and J lost 5, with 20 bases in between. CDR3 size: 15 residues. CDR3 region: CSASPMVGSWDEQYF. CDR3 coding DNA: TGCAGTGCTAGTCCCATGGTGGGCTCCTGGGACGAGCAGTACTTC.

The chain carries TRBV3-1 and TRBJ1-4, with D tentatively TRBD1 (5 bases). Trimming removed 1 base at V and 10 bases at J, with 10 bases between. From germline, CDR1 is LGHDT and CDR2 YNNKEL (reference sequence). The CDR3 spans 13 residues. CDR3 protein: CASSQGGGGKLFF. The CDR3 DNA reads as TGTGCCAGCAGCCAAGGCGGGGGAGGAAAACTGTTTTTT.